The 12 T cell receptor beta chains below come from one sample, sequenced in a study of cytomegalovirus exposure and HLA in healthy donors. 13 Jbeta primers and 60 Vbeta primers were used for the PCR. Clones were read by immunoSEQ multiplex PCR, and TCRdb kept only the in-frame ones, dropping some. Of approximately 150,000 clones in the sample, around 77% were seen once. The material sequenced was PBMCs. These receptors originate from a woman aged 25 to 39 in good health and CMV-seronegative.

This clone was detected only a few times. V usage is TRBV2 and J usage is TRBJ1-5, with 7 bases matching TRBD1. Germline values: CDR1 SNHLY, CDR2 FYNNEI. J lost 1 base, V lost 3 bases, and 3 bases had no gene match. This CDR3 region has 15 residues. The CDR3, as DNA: TGTGCCAGCAGTGACGGAGGGGGCAGCAATCAGCCCCAGCATTTT. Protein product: CASSDGGGSNQPQHF.

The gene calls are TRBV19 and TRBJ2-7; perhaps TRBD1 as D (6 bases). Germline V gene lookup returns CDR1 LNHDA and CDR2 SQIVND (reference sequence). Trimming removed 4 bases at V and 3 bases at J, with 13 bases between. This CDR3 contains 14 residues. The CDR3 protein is CASSTTGVYYEQYF. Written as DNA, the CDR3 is TGTGCCAGTAGTACGACAGGCGTCTACTACGAGCAGTACTTC.

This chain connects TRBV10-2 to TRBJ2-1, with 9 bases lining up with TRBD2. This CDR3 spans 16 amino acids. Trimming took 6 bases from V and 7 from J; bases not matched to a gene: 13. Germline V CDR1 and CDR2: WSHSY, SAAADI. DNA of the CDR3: TGCGCCAGCAGGCTCGATGGGCGGGGGGGAAGAAATGAGCAGTTCTTC. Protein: CASRLDGRGGRNEQFF.

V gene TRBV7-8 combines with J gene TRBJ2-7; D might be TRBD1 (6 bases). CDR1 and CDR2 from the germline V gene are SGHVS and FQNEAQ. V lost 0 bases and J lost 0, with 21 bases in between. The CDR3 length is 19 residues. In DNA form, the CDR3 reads TGTGCCAGCAGCTTAGCGGTCCAACTCGGGACACAAAGCTCCTACGAGCAGTACTTC. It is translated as CASSLAVQLGTQSSYEQYF.

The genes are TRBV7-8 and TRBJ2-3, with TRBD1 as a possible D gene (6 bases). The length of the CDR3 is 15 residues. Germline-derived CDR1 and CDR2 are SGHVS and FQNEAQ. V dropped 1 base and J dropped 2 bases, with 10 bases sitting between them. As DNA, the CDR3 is TGTGCCAGCAGCTTAGGAGGGGGTTACACAGATACGCAGTATTTT. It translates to CASSLGGGYTDTQYF.

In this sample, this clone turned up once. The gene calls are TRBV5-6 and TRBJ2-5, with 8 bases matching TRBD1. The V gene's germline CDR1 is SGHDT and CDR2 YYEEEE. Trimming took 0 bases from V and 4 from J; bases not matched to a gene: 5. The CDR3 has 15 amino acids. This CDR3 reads CASSLEAGGGETQYF. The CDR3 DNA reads TGTGCCAGCAGCTTGGAGGCAGGGGGCGGAGAGACCCAGTACTTC.

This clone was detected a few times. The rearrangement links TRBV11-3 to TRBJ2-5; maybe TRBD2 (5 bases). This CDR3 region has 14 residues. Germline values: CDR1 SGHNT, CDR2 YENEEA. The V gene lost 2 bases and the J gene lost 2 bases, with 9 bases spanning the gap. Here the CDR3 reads CASSLSGVQETQYF. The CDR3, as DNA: TGTGCCAGCAGCTTAAGCGGAGTACAAGAGACCCAGTACTTC.

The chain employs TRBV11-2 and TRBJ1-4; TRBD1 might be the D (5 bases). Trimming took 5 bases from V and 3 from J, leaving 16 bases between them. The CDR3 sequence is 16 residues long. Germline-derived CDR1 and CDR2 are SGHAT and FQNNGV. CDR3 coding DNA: TGTGCCAGCAGCCCTGCTGTGGGGGGGGCTAATGAAAAACTGTTTTTT. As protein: CASSPAVGGANEKLFF. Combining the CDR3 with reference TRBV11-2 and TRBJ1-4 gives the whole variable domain EAGVAQSPRYKIIEKRQSVAFWCNPISGHATLYWYQQILGQGPKLLIQFQNNGVVDDSQLPKDRFSAERLKGVDSTLKIQPAKLEDSAVYLCASSPAVGGANEKLFFGSGTQLSVL.

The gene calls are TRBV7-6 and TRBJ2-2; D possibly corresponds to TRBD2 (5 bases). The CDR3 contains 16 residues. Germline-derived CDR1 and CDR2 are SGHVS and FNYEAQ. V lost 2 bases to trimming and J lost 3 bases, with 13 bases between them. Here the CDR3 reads CASSLLGGRDTGELFF. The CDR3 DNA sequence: TGTGCCAGCAGCTTATTGGGCGGGCGGGACACCGGGGAGCTGTTTTTT.

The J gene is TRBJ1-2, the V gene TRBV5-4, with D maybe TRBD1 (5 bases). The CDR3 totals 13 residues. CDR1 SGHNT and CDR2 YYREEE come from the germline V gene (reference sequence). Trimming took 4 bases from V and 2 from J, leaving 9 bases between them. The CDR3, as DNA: TGTGCCAGCAGCCCGGACAAGAACTATGGCTACACCTTC. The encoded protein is CASSPDKNYGYTF.

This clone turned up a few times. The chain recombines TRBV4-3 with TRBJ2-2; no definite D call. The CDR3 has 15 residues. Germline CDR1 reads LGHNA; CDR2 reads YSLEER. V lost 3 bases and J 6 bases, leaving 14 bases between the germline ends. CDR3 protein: CASSHEASGSGELFF. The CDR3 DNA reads TGCGCCAGCAGCCATGAGGCCTCTGGTTCCGGGGAGCTGTTTTTT.

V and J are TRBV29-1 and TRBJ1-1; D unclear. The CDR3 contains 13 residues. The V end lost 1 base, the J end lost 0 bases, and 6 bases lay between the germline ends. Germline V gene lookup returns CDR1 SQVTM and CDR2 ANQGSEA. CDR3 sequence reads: CSVEGQVNTEAFF. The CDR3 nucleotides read TGCAGCGTTGAAGGCCAGGTGAACACTGAAGCTTTCTTT.